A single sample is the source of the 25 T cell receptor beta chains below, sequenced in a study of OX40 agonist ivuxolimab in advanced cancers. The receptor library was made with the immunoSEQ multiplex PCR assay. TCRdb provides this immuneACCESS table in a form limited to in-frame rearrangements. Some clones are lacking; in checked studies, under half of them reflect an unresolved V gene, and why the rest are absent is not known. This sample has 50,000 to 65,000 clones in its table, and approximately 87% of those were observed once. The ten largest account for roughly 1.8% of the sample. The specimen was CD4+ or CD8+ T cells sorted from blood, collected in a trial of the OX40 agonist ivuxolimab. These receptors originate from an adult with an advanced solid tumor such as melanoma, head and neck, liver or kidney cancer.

The CDR3 DNA reads as TGTGCCAGCAGTGCGGACAGGGGAGAGGAAAAACTGTTTTTT. As protein: CASSADRGEEKLFF. V and J are TRBV9 and TRBJ1-4; the match to TRBD1 covers 9 bases. Germline assignment: CDR1 SGDLS and CDR2 YYNGEE. The CDR3 consists of 14 residues. J lost 8 bases, V lost 5 bases, and 7 bases had no gene match.

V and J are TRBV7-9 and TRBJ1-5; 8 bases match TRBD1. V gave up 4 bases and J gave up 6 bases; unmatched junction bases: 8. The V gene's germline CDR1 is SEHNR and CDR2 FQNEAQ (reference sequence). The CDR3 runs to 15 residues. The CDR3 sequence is CASSYGGRGRQPQHF. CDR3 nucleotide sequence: TGTGCCAGCAGCTACGGGGGCAGGGGGCGTCAGCCCCAGCATTTT.

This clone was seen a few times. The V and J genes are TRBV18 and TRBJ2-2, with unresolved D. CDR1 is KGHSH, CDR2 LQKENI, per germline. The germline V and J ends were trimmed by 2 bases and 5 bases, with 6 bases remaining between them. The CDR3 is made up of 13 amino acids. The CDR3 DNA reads TGTGCCAGCTCACCAGAAATGACCGGGGAGCTGTTTTTT. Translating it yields CASSPEMTGELFF. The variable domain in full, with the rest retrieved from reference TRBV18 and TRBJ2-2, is NAGVMQNPRHLVRRRGQEARLRCSPMKGHSHVYWYRQLPEEGLKFMVYLQKENIIDESGMPKERFSAEFPKEGPSILRIQQVVRGDSAAYFCASSPEMTGELFFGEGSRLTVL.

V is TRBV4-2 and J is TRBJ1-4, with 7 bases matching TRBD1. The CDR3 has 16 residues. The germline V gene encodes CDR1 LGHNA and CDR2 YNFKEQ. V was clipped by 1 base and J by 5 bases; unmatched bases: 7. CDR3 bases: TGTGCCAGCAGCCAAGGACAGGGAGGCGGGAATGAAAAACTGTTTTTT. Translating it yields CASSQGQGGGNEKLFF.

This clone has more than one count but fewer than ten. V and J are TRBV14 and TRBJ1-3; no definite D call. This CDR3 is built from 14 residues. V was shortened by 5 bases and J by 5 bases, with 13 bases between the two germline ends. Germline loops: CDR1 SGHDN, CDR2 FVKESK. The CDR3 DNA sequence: TGTGCCAGCAGCTCGACACTTCACCGAAACACCATATATTTT. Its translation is CASSSTLHRNTIYF.

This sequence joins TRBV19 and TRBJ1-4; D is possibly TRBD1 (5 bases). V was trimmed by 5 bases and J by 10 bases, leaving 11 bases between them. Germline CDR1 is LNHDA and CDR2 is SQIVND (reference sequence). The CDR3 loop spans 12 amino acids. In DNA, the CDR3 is TGTGCCAGTAGTGTGCAGGGCGGAAAACTGTTTTTT. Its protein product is CASSVQGGKLFF.

The CDR3 loop reads CASSLSPTTDTQYF. For the CDR3, the DNA is TGTGCCAGCAGTTTATCCCCAACAACAGATACGCAGTATTTT. The V gene is TRBV27, the J gene TRBJ2-3; no clear D gene. This CDR3 is built from 14 residues. Germline CDR1 is MNHEY and CDR2 is SMNVEV (reference sequence). Trimming left V 0 bases short and J 3 bases short, with 7 bases between.

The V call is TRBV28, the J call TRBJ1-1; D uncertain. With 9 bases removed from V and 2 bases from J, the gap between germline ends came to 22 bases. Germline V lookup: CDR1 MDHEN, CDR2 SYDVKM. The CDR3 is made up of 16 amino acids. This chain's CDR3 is CASLTYSWAVNTEAFF. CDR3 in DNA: TGTGCCAGTCTTACATACTCTTGGGCAGTTAACACTGAAGCTTTCTTT.

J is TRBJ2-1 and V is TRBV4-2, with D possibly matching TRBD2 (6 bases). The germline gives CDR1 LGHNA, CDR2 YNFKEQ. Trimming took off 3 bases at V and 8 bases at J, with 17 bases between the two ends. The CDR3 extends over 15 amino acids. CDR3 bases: TGTGCCAGCAGCCATGAGGGCCGGGGGAAGGATGAGCAGTTCTTC. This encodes CASSHEGRGKDEQFF.

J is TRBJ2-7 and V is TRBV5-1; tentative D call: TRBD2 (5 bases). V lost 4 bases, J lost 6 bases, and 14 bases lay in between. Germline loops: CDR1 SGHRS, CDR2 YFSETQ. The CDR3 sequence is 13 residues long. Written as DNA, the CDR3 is TGCGCCAGCAGCGATCGGCTAGCCCTCGAGCAGTACTTC. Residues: CASSDRLALEQYF.

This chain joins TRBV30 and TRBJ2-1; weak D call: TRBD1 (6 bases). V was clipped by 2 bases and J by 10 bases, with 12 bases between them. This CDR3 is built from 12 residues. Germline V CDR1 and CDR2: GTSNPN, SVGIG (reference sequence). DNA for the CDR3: TGTGCCTGGAGTTGGGGGCTTCGAGAGCAGTTCTTC. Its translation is CAWSWGLREQFF.

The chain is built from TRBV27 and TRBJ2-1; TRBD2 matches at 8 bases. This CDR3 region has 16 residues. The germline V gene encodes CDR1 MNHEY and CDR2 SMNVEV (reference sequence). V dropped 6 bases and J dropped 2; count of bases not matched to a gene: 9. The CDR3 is CASRPWGSGTYNEQFF. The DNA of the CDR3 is TGTGCCAGCAGGCCCTGGGGTAGCGGGACCTACAATGAGCAGTTCTTC.

The CDR3 loop is CASSHGVVGYGYTF. Written as DNA, the CDR3 is TGTGCCAGCAGTCATGGGGTCGTAGGCTATGGCTACACCTTC. The rearrangement links TRBV6-4 to TRBJ1-2; D is ambiguous. Germline CDR1 and CDR2: MRHNA and SNTAGT. This CDR3 comprises 14 residues. V lost 5 bases, J lost 4 bases, and 14 bases lay in between.

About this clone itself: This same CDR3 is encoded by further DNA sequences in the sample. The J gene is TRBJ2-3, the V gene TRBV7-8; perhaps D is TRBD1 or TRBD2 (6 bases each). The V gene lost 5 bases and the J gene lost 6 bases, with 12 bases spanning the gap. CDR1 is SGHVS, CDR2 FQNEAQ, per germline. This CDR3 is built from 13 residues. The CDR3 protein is CASSPGARDTQYF. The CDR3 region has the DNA TGTGCCAGCAGCCCGGGGGCCCGGGATACGCAGTATTTT.

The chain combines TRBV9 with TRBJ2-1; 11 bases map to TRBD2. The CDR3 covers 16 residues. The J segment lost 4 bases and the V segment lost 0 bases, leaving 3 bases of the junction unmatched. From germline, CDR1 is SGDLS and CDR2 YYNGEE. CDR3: CASSVAGTSGYNEQFF. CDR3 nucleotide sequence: TGTGCCAGCAGCGTAGCCGGGACTAGCGGTTACAATGAGCAGTTCTTC.

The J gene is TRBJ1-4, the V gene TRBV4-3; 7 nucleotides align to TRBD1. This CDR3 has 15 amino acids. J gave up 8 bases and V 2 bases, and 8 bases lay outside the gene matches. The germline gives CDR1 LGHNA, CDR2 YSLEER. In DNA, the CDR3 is TGCGCCAGCAGCCAACGTCGACAGGGAGGGGAAAAACTGTTTTTT. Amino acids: CASSQRRQGGEKLFF.

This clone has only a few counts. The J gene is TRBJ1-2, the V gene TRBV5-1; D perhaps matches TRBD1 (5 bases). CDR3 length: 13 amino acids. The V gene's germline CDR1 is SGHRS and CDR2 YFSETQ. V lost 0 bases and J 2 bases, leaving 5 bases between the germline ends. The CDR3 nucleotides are TGCGCCAGCAGCTTGGGACAGAACTATGGCTACACCTTC. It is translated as CASSLGQNYGYTF.

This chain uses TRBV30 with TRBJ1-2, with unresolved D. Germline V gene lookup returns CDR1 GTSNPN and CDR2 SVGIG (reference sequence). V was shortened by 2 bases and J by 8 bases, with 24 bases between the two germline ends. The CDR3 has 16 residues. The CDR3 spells CAWSRPQEARRGGYTF. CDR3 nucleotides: TGTGCCTGGAGTCGCCCCCAGGAAGCCAGAAGAGGAGGCTACACCTTC.

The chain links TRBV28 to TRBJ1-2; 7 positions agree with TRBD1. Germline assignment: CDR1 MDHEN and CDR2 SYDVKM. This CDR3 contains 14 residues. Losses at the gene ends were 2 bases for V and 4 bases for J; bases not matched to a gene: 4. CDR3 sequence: CASSLQGGFYGYTF. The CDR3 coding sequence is TGTGCCAGCAGTTTACAGGGGGGTTTCTATGGCTACACCTTC.

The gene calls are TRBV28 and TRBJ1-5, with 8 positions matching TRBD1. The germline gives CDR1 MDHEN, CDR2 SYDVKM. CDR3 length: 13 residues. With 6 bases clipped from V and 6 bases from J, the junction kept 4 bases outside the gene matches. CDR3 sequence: CASRQTGVQPQHF. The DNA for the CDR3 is TGTGCCAGCAGACAGACAGGGGTTCAGCCCCAGCATTTT.

This chain's CDR3 is CASRSQSGDTQYF. The CDR3 bases are TGTGCCAGCAGGTCACAGAGCGGAGATACGCAGTATTTT. The chain is built from TRBV28 and TRBJ2-3; TRBD2 might be the D (5 bases). Trimming left V 6 bases short and J 5 bases short, with 12 bases between. The CDR3 runs to 13 residues. From germline, CDR1 is MDHEN and CDR2 SYDVKM.

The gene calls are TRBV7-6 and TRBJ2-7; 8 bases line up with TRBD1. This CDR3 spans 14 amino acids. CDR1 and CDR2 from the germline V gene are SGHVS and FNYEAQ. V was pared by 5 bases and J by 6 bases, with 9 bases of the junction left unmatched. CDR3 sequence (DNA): TGTGCCAGCAGCGATCAGGGGGCCGCTGGCGAGCAGTACTTC. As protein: CASSDQGAAGEQYF.

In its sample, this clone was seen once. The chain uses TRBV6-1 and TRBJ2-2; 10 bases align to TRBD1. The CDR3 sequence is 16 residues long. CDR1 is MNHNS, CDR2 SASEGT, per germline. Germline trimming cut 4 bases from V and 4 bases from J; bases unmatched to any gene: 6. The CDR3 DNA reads TGTGCCAGCAGTGGACAGGGGGCACTGGGCACCGGGGAGCTGTTTTTT. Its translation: CASSGQGALGTGELFF.

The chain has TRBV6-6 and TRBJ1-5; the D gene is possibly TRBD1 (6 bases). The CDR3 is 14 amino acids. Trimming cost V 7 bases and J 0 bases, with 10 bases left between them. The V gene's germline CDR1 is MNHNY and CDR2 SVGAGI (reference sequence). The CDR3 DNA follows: TGTGCCAGCACCCAGGGGAATAGCAATCAGCCCCAGCATTTT. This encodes CASTQGNSNQPQHF.

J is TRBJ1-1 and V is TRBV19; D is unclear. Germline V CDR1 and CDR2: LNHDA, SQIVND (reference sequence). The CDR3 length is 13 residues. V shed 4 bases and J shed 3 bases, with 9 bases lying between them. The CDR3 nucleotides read TGTGCCAGTAGTACTAATCCGGACACTGAAGCTTTCTTT. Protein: CASSTNPDTEAFF. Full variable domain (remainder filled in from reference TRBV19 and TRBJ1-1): DGGITQSPKYLFRKEGQNVTLSCEQNLNHDAMYWYRQDPGQGLRLIYYSQIVNDFQKGDIAEGYSVSREKKESFPLTVTSAQKNPTAFYLCASSTNPDTEAFFGQGTRLTVV.